This T cell receptor (beta chain) came from a study of blood T cell repertoires in COVID-19. At the level of the study: T cells, B-cell-depleted T cells, or PBMCs provided the cDNA or gDNA that served as material.

The germline V gene has CDR1 SEHNR and CDR2 FQNEAQ (reference sequence). V gave up 4 bases and J gave up 7 bases; unmatched junction bases: 11. The CDR3 spans 15 residues. The data were produced by immunoSEQ multiplex PCR, yet TCRdb's version contains in-frame clones alone and is incomplete. The sample contains 150,000 to 200,000 clones, roughly four fifths of which appear only once. V gene TRBV7-9 combines with J gene TRBJ2-3; 7 positions match TRBD2. The sequence was collected from a woman aged 70-85 years with COVID-19, enrolled during active disease. The source material was peripheral blood. In DNA, the CDR3 is TGTGCCAGCAGCTCATTTCGGGGGAGGGCCAATACGCAGTATTTT. Translated, it gives CASSSFRGRANTQYF.